One sample yielded the 8 T cell receptor beta chains listed below, sequenced in a study of blood T cell repertoires in COVID-19. TCRdb's copy holds only in-frame clones and misses some; the assay was immunoSEQ multiplex PCR. Counted here are some 250,000 clones, about 86% occurring once; the ten biggest clones make up 6.2%. The specimen sequenced was peripheral blood. The source is a man in his fifties or sixties with acute or convalescent COVID-19.

The chain carries TRBV2 and TRBJ2-7, with a weak D call TRBD2 (5 bases). Germline V CDR1 and CDR2: SNHLY, FYNNEI. Trimming took 6 bases from V and 1 from J, leaving 10 bases between them. The CDR3 consists of 13 residues. The CDR3 DNA is TGTGCCAGCAGCCTCGGGGAATCCTACGAGCAGTACTTC. It translates to CASSLGESYEQYF.

The chain's CDR3 is CATSTTVPSGYTF. Written as DNA, the CDR3 is TGTGCCACCAGCACGACAGTGCCTTCTGGCTACACCTTC. The chain employs TRBV15 and TRBJ1-2; D may be TRBD1 (5 bases). Germline V gene sequence: CDR1 LNHNV, CDR2 YYDKDF (reference sequence). This CDR3 has 13 residues. With 4 bases removed from V and 7 bases from J, the gap between germline ends came to 13 bases.

The J gene is TRBJ2-1, the V gene TRBV10-3; 11 bases fit TRBD2. Germline CDR1 and CDR2: ENHRY and SYGVKD. The CDR3 has 16 amino acids. V gave up 6 bases and J gave up 0 bases; unmatched junction bases: 4. The CDR3 here is CAISRLAGFSYNEQFF. CDR3 coding DNA: TGTGCCATCAGCCGACTAGCGGGATTCTCCTACAATGAGCAGTTCTTC.

The rearrangement links TRBV5-1 to TRBJ1-2; TRBD1 agrees at 8 bases. The CDR3 spans 16 residues. Germline lookup yields CDR1 SGHRS and CDR2 YFSETQ. V shed 5 bases, J shed 3 bases, and the junction held 12 bases outside the gene matches. This CDR3 is CASRISGTGDYYGYTF. As DNA, the CDR3 is TGCGCCAGCAGAATCTCCGGGACAGGAGACTACTATGGCTACACCTTC. The variable domain in full, with the rest retrieved from reference TRBV5-1 and TRBJ1-2, is KAGVTQTPRYLIKTRGQQVTLSCSPISGHRSVSWYQQTPGQGLQFLFEYFSETQRNKGNFPGRFSGRQFSNSRSEMNVSTLELGDSALYLCASRISGTGDYYGYTFGSGTRLTVV.

The chain recombines TRBV7-2 with TRBJ1-2; D is perhaps TRBD1 (5 bases). The CDR3 loop spans 17 amino acids. The V end was cut by 2 bases, the J end by 0 bases, with 16 bases between. From germline, CDR1 is SGHTA and CDR2 FQGNSA. The CDR3 sequence is CASSLSGGGVTNYGYTF. The CDR3 bases are TGTGCCAGCAGCTTAAGTGGGGGGGGAGTGACTAACTATGGCTACACCTTC.

This chain links TRBV29-1 with TRBJ2-3, with 9 bases matching TRBD2. After removal of 8 bases from V and 4 bases from J, the junction contained 7 bases not matched to a gene. This CDR3 comprises 13 residues. From germline, CDR1 is SQVTM and CDR2 ANQGSEA. The CDR3, as DNA: TGCAGCTCTGGAGCGGGAGGTGCAGATACGCAGTATTTT. This gives the protein CSSGAGGADTQYF.

The chain is built from TRBV25-1 and TRBJ1-4; 8 bases agree with TRBD1. V trimming: 4 bases; J trimming: 6 bases; junction bases outside the gene matches: 7. The CDR3 consists of 15 residues. CDR1 is MGHDK and CDR2 is SYGVNS in the germline V gene. The CDR3 DNA reads as TGTGCCAGCAGTGCAATAAACAGGGGGGATGAAAAACTGTTTTTT. This codes for CASSAINRGDEKLFF.

This clone was seen once. V is TRBV9 and J is TRBJ2-7; 10 nucleotides agree with TRBD2. The germline gives CDR1 SGDLS, CDR2 YYNGEE. The CDR3 consists of 16 residues. V was pared by 3 bases and J by 0 bases, with 6 bases of the junction left unmatched. The CDR3 protein is CASSAVAGGPSYEQYF. The CDR3 DNA is TGTGCCAGCAGCGCAGTAGCGGGAGGTCCCTCCTACGAGCAGTACTTC.